Presented here are 30 T cell receptor beta chains from one specimen sequenced in a study of CD8 T cells in Susac syndrome. With random hexamers, roughly 0.45 to 1 ug RNA was reverse transcribed. Each CDR3 protein gets one entry after TCRdb re-called the immunoSEQ multiplex PCR reads with MiXCR. The table includes 45,000 to 60,000 distinct CDR3 sequences, 80% to 95% detected once. The specimen sequenced was CD8+ T cells from PBMCs. These receptors originate from a human donor in good health.

This clonotype was observed a handful of times. The J gene is TRBJ2-2, the V gene TRBV3-1, with D unresolved. Trimming pared 8 bases from V and 0 bases from J, leaving 7 bases between. The CDR3 length is 13 residues. Germline CDR1 reads LGHDT; CDR2 reads YNNKEL (reference sequence). The CDR3 DNA reads as TGTGCCAGCTCACTGACGAACACCGGGGAGCTGTTTTTT. Translation gives CASSLTNTGELFF.

This chain links TRBV11-2 with TRBJ2-1; D is unresolved. Germline CDR1 SGHAT, CDR2 FQNNGV. V lost 2 bases, J lost 2 bases, and 7 bases lay in between. There are 14 residues in the CDR3. CDR3 bases: TGTGCCAGCAGCTTAAGTACAGCCTACAATGAGCAGTTCTTC. This gives the protein CASSLSTAYNEQFF.

This clonotype appeared a single time. The rearrangement links TRBV20-1 to TRBJ2-1; 7 bases match TRBD2. The V gene's germline CDR1 is DFQATT and CDR2 SNEGSKA (reference sequence). V was clipped by 0 bases and J by 10 bases; unmatched bases: 15. This CDR3 region has 16 residues. CDR3 sequence reads: CSAREGPGLGAWEQFF. The CDR3 DNA is TGCAGTGCTAGAGAGGGGCCAGGACTAGGAGCTTGGGAGCAGTTCTTC.

This chain uses TRBV29-1 with TRBJ1-1, with D unclear. The CDR3 is 11 residues long. From germline, CDR1 is SQVTM and CDR2 ANQGSEA. V was shortened by 0 bases and J by 9 bases, with 8 bases between the two germline ends. CDR3 region: CSVEDTSKAFF. The DNA of the CDR3 is TGCAGCGTTGAAGACACAAGCAAAGCTTTCTTT.

The CDR3 nucleotides read TGCGCCAGCAGCCAAGGTCGGGCTGACCCCTACGGGGCCAACGTCCTGACTTTC. This codes for CASSQGRADPYGANVLTF. V is TRBV4-1 and J is TRBJ2-6; D remains unclear. The CDR3 runs to 18 residues. CDR1 and CDR2 (germline): MGHRA, YSYEKL. Trimming stripped 1 base from V and 4 bases from J, with 17 bases between.

The chain uses TRBV7-9 and TRBJ2-1; 10 nucleotides agree with TRBD1. Germline V CDR1 and CDR2: SEHNR, FQNEAQ (reference sequence). There are 15 residues in the CDR3. The V segment lost 5 bases and the J segment 3 bases; nucleotides outside the gene matches: 4. CDR3 sequence (DNA): TGTGCCAGCAGCCCCGGACAGGGGGACTACAATGAGCAGTTCTTC. Translating gives CASSPGQGDYNEQFF.

The V gene is TRBV4-3, the J gene TRBJ2-2, with TRBD1 matching 7 bases. J lost 0 bases, V lost 0 bases, and 16 bases had no gene match. The CDR3 totals 21 residues. Looked up from germline, CDR1 is LGHNA and CDR2 is YSLEER. The DNA for the CDR3 is TGCGCCAGCAGCCAAGATACTTTTATATGGGACAGCTATACGAACACCGGGGAGCTGTTTTTT. Its translation is CASSQDTFIWDSYTNTGELFF.

This chain uses TRBV30 with TRBJ1-1; 9 nucleotides match TRBD1. After removal of 8 bases from V and 2 bases from J, the junction contained 3 bases not matched to a gene. Germline V CDR1 and CDR2: GTSNPN, SVGIG (reference sequence). The CDR3 spans 12 residues. CDR3 DNA sequence: TGTGCCCAGGGACAGGGTAACACTGAAGCTTTCTTT. Its translation is CAQGQGNTEAFF.

The V call is TRBV6-2 or TRBV6-3, the J call TRBJ2-7; possibly TRBD2 for D (6 bases). CDR1 MNHEY and CDR2 SVGEGT come from the germline V gene. CDR3 length: 17 residues. Trimming took off 2 bases at V and 4 bases at J, with 21 bases between the two ends. The CDR3 bases are TGTGCCAGCAGTTACCTCCGGGACCCCGGGAGTCGTTACGAGCAGTACTTC. This codes for CASSYLRDPGSRYEQYF.

The chain is built from TRBV2 and TRBJ2-4, with a weak D call TRBD1 (6 bases). This CDR3 region has 17 residues. CDR1 and CDR2 (germline): SNHLY, FYNNEI. V was shortened by 8 bases and J by 0 bases, with 20 bases between the two germline ends. CDR3 region: CASAYVVGTIAKNIQYF. The CDR3 nucleotides read TGTGCCAGCGCCTATGTTGTGGGGACAATAGCCAAAAACATTCAGTACTTC.

This chain uses TRBV4-3 with TRBJ1-1, with 9 bases aligning to TRBD1. With V trimmed by 3 bases and J by 7 bases, 9 bases remained unmatched. CDR1 and CDR2 (germline): LGHNA, YSLEER. The CDR3 covers 15 residues. CDR3 region: CASSHRTGGISEAFF. The CDR3 DNA reads as TGCGCCAGCAGCCATCGCACAGGGGGCATCAGTGAAGCTTTCTTT.

Worth noting for this clonotype: The junction departs from germline at one end; a sequencing error may be responsible. This rearrangement joins TRBV7-9 to TRBJ2-5, with TRBD2 matching 7 bases. The CDR3 length is 15 residues. CDR1 is SEHNR, CDR2 FQNEAQ, per germline (reference sequence). In DNA form, the CDR3 reads TGTGCCAGCAGCCTAGCGGAGTCGTACCAAGAGACCCAGTACTTC. This gives the protein CASSLAESYQETQYF.

J is TRBJ1-1 and V is TRBV13, with D unclear. The CDR3 extends over 14 amino acids. From germline, CDR1 is PRHDT and CDR2 FYEKMQ (reference sequence). The ends were cut back, 2 bases at V and 0 bases at J, with 7 bases in the middle. CDR3 sequence: CASSLRVMNTEAFF. The CDR3 DNA follows: TGTGCCAGCAGCTTAAGGGTGATGAACACTGAAGCTTTCTTT.

The chain employs TRBV14 and TRBJ1-1; 7 nucleotides match TRBD1. This CDR3 contains 15 residues. CDR1 and CDR2 from the germline V gene are SGHDN and FVKESK. V shed 4 bases, J shed 3 bases, and the junction held 8 bases outside the gene matches. DNA of the CDR3: TGTGCCAGCAGCCCGACAGGGATGGGGGACACTGAAGCTTTCTTT. Its protein is CASSPTGMGDTEAFF.

This chain joins TRBV2 and TRBJ1-5, with no clear D. CDR1 and CDR2 (germline): SNHLY, FYNNEI. This CDR3 comprises 12 residues. Trimming pared 3 bases from V and 4 bases from J, leaving 4 bases between. This CDR3 is CASSDPNQPQHF. The CDR3 DNA reads as TGTGCCAGCAGTGACCCGAATCAGCCCCAGCATTTT.

The chain links TRBV14 to TRBJ2-1; D remains unclear. The germline V gene encodes CDR1 SGHDN and CDR2 FVKESK. The germline V and J ends were trimmed by 3 bases and 7 bases, with 16 bases remaining between them. The CDR3 has 15 residues. CDR3 in amino acids: CASSQVDGIGNEQFF. The CDR3 nucleotides read TGTGCCAGCAGCCAGGTTGACGGAATAGGGAATGAGCAGTTCTTC.

The V and J genes are TRBV7-9 and TRBJ1-2; D not certain. The CDR3 covers 13 residues. V dropped 2 bases and J dropped 8 bases, with 12 bases sitting between them. Germline lookup yields CDR1 SEHNR and CDR2 FQNEAQ (reference sequence). The CDR3, as DNA: TGTGCCAGCAGCTTATATTCACTGAGAGGCTACACCTTC. Translation: CASSLYSLRGYTF.

J is TRBJ2-3 and V is TRBV5-1; 8 bases match TRBD1. CDR1 SGHRS and CDR2 YFSETQ come from the germline V gene. The CDR3 sequence is 17 residues long. V was clipped by 5 bases and J by 3 bases; unmatched bases: 14. In nucleotides, the CDR3 is TGCGCCAGCAGTGTGAATCTACAGGGGGTGGGGACAGATACGCAGTATTTT. This codes for CASSVNLQGVGTDTQYF.

The chain uses TRBV7-2 and TRBJ1-2, with a tentative D call TRBD1 (5 bases). CDR3 size: 17 residues. Germline CDR1 and CDR2: SGHTA and FQGNSA. Trimming pared 2 bases from V and 2 bases from J, leaving 18 bases between. CDR3 sequence: CASSLPRALTINYGYTF. CDR3 in DNA: TGTGCCAGCAGCTTACCCAGGGCCCTCACAATCAACTATGGCTACACCTTC. Using reference TRBV7-2 and TRBJ1-2 for the parts outside the CDR3, the full variable domain is GAGVSQSPSNKVTEKGKDVELRCDPISGHTALYWYRQSLGQGLEFLIYFQGNSAPDKSGLPSDRFSAERTGGSVSTLTIQRTQQEDSAVYLCASSLPRALTINYGYTFGSGTRLTVV.

This clonotype appeared a few times. The chain joins TRBV25-1 to TRBJ2-5, with 8 nucleotides matching TRBD1. After removal of 1 base from V and 6 bases from J, the junction contained 7 bases not matched to a gene. The CDR3 is 15 residues long. Germline CDR1 MGHDK, CDR2 SYGVNS. The CDR3 DNA follows: TGTGCCAGCAGTGAATTATCCAGGGGGCTGAAGACCCAGTACTTC. The encoded protein is CASSELSRGLKTQYF.

The chain joins TRBV11-2 to TRBJ2-3; D is ambiguous. Germline V lookup: CDR1 SGHAT, CDR2 FQNNGV. The CDR3 runs to 16 residues. V was cut by 2 bases and J by 4 bases, with 16 bases left in between. For the CDR3, the DNA is TGTGCCAGCAGCTTATGGCACAGAGTTCCGCCAGATACGCAGTATTTT. Protein: CASSLWHRVPPDTQYF.

The chain uses TRBV7-2 and TRBJ1-1; D remains ambiguous. Looked up from germline, CDR1 is SGHTA and CDR2 is FQGNSA. V was cut by 2 bases and J by 5 bases, with 3 bases left in between. This CDR3 is 11 amino acids long. This CDR3 is CASSLMTEAFF. In DNA form, the CDR3 reads TGTGCCAGCAGCTTAATGACTGAAGCTTTCTTT. Using reference TRBV7-2 and TRBJ1-1 for the parts outside the CDR3, the full variable domain is GAGVSQSPSNKVTEKGKDVELRCDPISGHTALYWYRQSLGQGLEFLIYFQGNSAPDKSGLPSDRFSAERTGGSVSTLTIQRTQQEDSAVYLCASSLMTEAFFGQGTRLTVV.

The J gene is TRBJ2-7, the V gene TRBV11-2; maybe TRBD1 (6 bases). The CDR3 consists of 14 residues. The germline CDR1 and CDR2 sequences are SGHAT and FQNNGV. Trimming shortened V by 5 bases and J by 5 bases, and 16 bases separated the two germline ends. The CDR3 is CASSPRNRGNEQYF. The CDR3 region has the DNA TGTGCCAGCAGCCCCCGGAATAGGGGGAACGAGCAGTACTTC.

The V and J genes are TRBV19 and TRBJ2-7; D possibly matches TRBD1 or TRBD2 (5 bases each). Germline lookup yields CDR1 LNHDA and CDR2 SQIVND (reference sequence). The V and J ends lost 5 bases and 2 bases respectively, with 10 bases between them. The CDR3 has 13 residues. The CDR3 nucleotides read TGTGCCAGTAGTGGGGGTGAAACCTACGAGCAGTACTTC. Residues: CASSGGETYEQYF.

The chain joins TRBV2 to TRBJ2-1; 7 nucleotides agree with TRBD2. CDR1 SNHLY and CDR2 FYNNEI come from the germline V gene. With V trimmed by 3 bases and J by 10 bases, 6 bases remained unmatched. The CDR3 has 13 residues. The CDR3 loop reads CASSDREDYEQFF. The DNA for the CDR3 is TGTGCCAGCAGTGATCGGGAGGATTACGAGCAGTTCTTC.

This chain uses TRBV12-3 or TRBV12-4 with TRBJ2-1, with a possible D match to TRBD2 (6 bases). V shed 5 bases and J shed 6 bases, with 17 bases lying between them. CDR3 length: 15 residues. CDR3 sequence (DNA): TGTGCCAGCAGTCCCGTGGGGACTCGCCTCAATGAGCAGTTCTTC. The encoded protein is CASSPVGTRLNEQFF.

This clonotype was observed a single time. The chain couples TRBV7-9 to TRBJ2-7, with D perhaps matching TRBD1 (5 bases). Germline V CDR1 and CDR2: SEHNR, FQNEAQ (reference sequence). The length of the CDR3 is 13 residues. V was trimmed by 7 bases and J by 2 bases, leaving 12 bases between them. The CDR3 loop is CASTHRTPYEQYF. As DNA, the CDR3 is TGTGCCAGCACCCACCGGACACCCTACGAGCAGTACTTC.

The genes are TRBV27 and TRBJ2-1; 9 nucleotides match TRBD2. CDR3 length: 13 residues. From germline, CDR1 is MNHEY and CDR2 SMNVEV (reference sequence). With 6 bases clipped from V and 5 bases from J, the junction kept 2 bases outside the gene matches. The CDR3 spells CASRQREDNEQFF. CDR3 nucleotides: TGTGCCAGCAGGCAGCGGGAGGACAATGAGCAGTTCTTC.

The chain's CDR3 is CASSPTGDPGGYTF. CDR3 nucleotide sequence: TGTGCCAGCAGCCCGACAGGGGACCCCGGGGGCTACACCTTC. This chain connects TRBV3-1 to TRBJ1-2, with TRBD1 identical over 8 bases. CDR1 is LGHDT, CDR2 YNNKEL, per germline (reference sequence). J was trimmed by 8 bases and V by 4 bases; bases with no gene match: 9. There are 14 residues in the CDR3.

The genes are TRBV24-1 and TRBJ2-2, with 8 nucleotides matching TRBD1. After removal of 5 bases from V and 3 bases from J, the junction contained 13 bases not matched to a gene. The CDR3 length is 18 residues. CDR1 KGHDR and CDR2 SFDVKD come from the germline V gene. The CDR3 region has the DNA TGTGCCACCAGTGGTTCCGAACCCGGGACAGGCGACACCGGGGAGCTGTTTTTT. Translating it yields CATSGSEPGTGDTGELFF.